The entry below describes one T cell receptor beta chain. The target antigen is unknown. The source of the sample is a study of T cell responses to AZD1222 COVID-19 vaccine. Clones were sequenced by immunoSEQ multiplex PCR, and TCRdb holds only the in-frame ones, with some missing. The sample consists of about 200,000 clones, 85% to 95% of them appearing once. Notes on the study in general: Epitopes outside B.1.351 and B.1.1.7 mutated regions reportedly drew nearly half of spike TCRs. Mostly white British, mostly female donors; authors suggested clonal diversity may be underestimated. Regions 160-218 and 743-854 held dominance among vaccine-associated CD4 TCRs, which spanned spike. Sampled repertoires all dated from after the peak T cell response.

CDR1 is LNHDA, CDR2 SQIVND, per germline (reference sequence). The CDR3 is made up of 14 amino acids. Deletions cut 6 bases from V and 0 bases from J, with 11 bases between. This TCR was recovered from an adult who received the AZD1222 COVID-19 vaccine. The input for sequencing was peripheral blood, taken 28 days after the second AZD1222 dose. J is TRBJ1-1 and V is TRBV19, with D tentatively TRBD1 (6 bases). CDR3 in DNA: TGTGCCAGTAGCTTCGGGACATTGAACACTGAAGCTTTCTTT. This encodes CASSFGTLNTEAFF.